This T cell receptor beta chain derives from a study of blood T cell repertoires in COVID-19. Germline values: CDR1 SGHDN, CDR2 FVKESK. CDR3 length: 18 amino acids. The V gene end was trimmed by 4 bases and the J gene end by 1 base; junction bases not matched to a gene: 15. TCRdb's table, derived via immunoSEQ multiplex PCR, lists solely in-frame clones and lacks some. Of around 300,000 clones in the sample, approximately 86% were seen once. This TCR derives from a woman aged 18-35 years who had recovered from COVID-19. Source material: PBMCs or T cells enriched from blood (not recorded which). The V and J genes are TRBV14 and TRBJ2-5, with 7 nucleotides matching TRBD2. The CDR3 region has the DNA TGTGCCAGCAGCCCTCCCTACCGGGACTACCGCCTCCAAGAGACCCAGTACTTC. Its translation is CASSPPYRDYRLQETQYF.